The source of this T cell receptor (beta chain) is a study of identical twins. Study-level findings and limits: Part of the zero-insertion signal could reflect confounding by invariant MAIT and iNKT cells. Modeled out-of-frame TCR alpha sharing in monozygotic twins fell below observed levels. Beta clonotypes that were abundant in cord blood contained fewer insertions, a pattern absent from memory repertoires.

Via MiXCR, TCRdb re-called the 5' RACE reads, giving one row per CDR3 protein. The sample carries 250,000 or so distinct CDR3 sequences, about 8% recorded once. Trimming took off 4 bases at V and 8 bases at J, with 11 bases between the two ends. CDR1 and CDR2 from the germline V gene are DFQATT and SNEGSKA (reference sequence). The CDR3 length is 11 residues. This clonotype showed up just a few times. What it binds is not known. This same sample was also taken into another study, of yellow fever vaccine responses in identical twins.

The sequencing sample was made of CD8+ T cells sorted from blood. This TCR was sampled from a woman aged 18-35 years in good health. The gene calls are TRBV20-1 and TRBJ1-2; TRBD1 is a possible D gene (5 bases). The CDR3 DNA sequence: TGCAGTGCTATAGGTGGGGGGGGCTACACCTTC. It encodes CSAIGGGGYTF.